Here is one TCR beta chain with its context. The antigen is not known. The junction differs from germline at one of its ends, possibly a read error. CDR3 size: 18 residues. Per the germline V gene, CDR1 is LGHNA and CDR2 is YSLEER. This sample was included in a study of cytomegalovirus exposure and HLA in healthy donors. Study-level results: The listing of 150 or so TCR beta chains classed them as cytomegalovirus-associated. Most CMV-associated TCR beta chains were later found to appear HLA-restricted. For most TCR beta V segments, an earlier analysis put the productive rate at about 87% or about 30% of the time.

In the PCR, 60 Vbeta and 13 Jbeta primers were used. TCRdb's copy holds only in-frame clones and misses some; the assay was immunoSEQ multiplex PCR. Of about 160,000 clones detected, 76% appear once; the ten largest clones hold 0.65% to 0.95%. The clonotype was recovered from a female donor in good health and CMV-seronegative. Source material: PBMCs. This rearrangement joins TRBV4-3 to TRBJ2-5; TRBD2 agrees at 15 bases. The CDR3 nucleotides read TGCGCCAGCAGCCCTAATGGACTAGCGGGGGGGGAGTCGGAGACCCAATACTTC. This gives the protein CASSPNGLAGGESETQYF.